This T cell receptor beta chain originates from a study of blood T cell repertoires in COVID-19. This clone turned up a few times. Here immunoSEQ multiplex PCR was the method, and the copy in TCRdb shows in-frame clones only, minus some. The sample carries 40,000 or so clones, more than 70% recorded once. Germline CDR1 is MNHEY and CDR2 is SVGAGI. V was clipped by 4 bases and J by 9 bases, with 19 bases between them. CDR3 length equals 16 residues. The source of this sequence is a human donor in a cohort sampled during active COVID-19. Sequenced material: peripheral blood. V and J are TRBV6-5 and TRBJ1-6; D remains ambiguous. CDR3 nucleotide sequence: TGTGCCAGCAGTTTCCGATCTCCGGACTATTCTTCACCCCTCCACTTT. Translation gives CASSFRSPDYSSPLHF.